The 26 T cell receptor beta chains below were found in one sample sequenced in a study of T cell responses to AZD1222 COVID-19 vaccine. TCRdb's copy holds only in-frame clones and misses some; the assay was immunoSEQ multiplex PCR. This table holds tens of thousands of clones, about three quarters found once. The sequencing used peripheral blood, collected 28 days after the second AZD1222 dose. These receptors originate from an adult who received the AZD1222 COVID-19 vaccine.

With respect to this clone: Other DNA sequences within the sample encode an identical CDR3. The chain combines TRBV3-1 (or the pseudogene TRBV3-2) with TRBJ2-3; no clear D gene. The CDR3 sequence is 14 residues long. The germline V gene encodes CDR1 LGHDT and CDR2 YNNKEL (reference sequence). The V end lost 3 bases, the J end lost 0 bases, and 7 bases lay between the germline ends. This CDR3 reads CASSHGRSTDTQYF. As DNA, the CDR3 is TGTGCCAGCAGCCACGGACGGAGCACAGATACGCAGTATTTT.

CDR3 protein: CASSEVETRSNEQFF. CDR3 bases: TGTGCCAGCAGTGAAGTCGAGACTAGATCCAATGAGCAGTTCTTC. The rearrangement uses TRBV2 and TRBJ2-1; possibly TRBD2 for D (6 bases). The CDR3 is 15 amino acids. V dropped 1 base and J dropped 6 bases, with 13 bases sitting between them. CDR1 and CDR2 from the germline V gene are SNHLY and FYNNEI.

The chain uses TRBV6-5 and TRBJ2-1, with 13 bases aligning to TRBD2. CDR1 is MNHEY and CDR2 is SVGAGI in the germline V gene. The ends lost 6 bases at V and 7 bases at J; junction bases unmatched: 6. There are 15 residues in the CDR3. Here the CDR3 reads CASSRGLAGLNEQFF. The CDR3 bases are TGTGCCAGCAGCCGGGGACTAGCGGGATTGAATGAGCAGTTCTTC.

This sequence joins TRBV29-1 and TRBJ2-5, with D perhaps matching TRBD2 (6 bases). Germline-derived CDR1 and CDR2 are SQVTM and ANQGSEA. V was clipped by 0 bases and J by 7 bases, with 18 bases between them. The CDR3 totals 15 residues. CDR3 nucleotide sequence: TGCAGCGTTGAAGATGGGACCGGGACTCCGGGGACCCAGTACTTC. Encoded protein: CSVEDGTGTPGTQYF.

J is TRBJ1-3 and V is TRBV6-5; D remains ambiguous. Trimming removed 8 bases from V and 2 bases from J, with 10 bases in between. The length of the CDR3 is 13 residues. Germline assignment: CDR1 MNHEY and CDR2 SVGAGI. This CDR3 reads CASPPPPGNTIYF. For the CDR3, the DNA is TGTGCCAGCCCCCCCCCTCCTGGAAACACCATATATTTT.

This chain connects TRBV5-1 to TRBJ2-2; the match to TRBD2 covers 11 bases. With 4 bases clipped from V and 4 bases from J, the junction kept 9 bases outside the gene matches. This CDR3 has 17 amino acids. In germline, CDR1 is SGHRS, CDR2 YFSETQ. As DNA, the CDR3 is TGCGCCAGCAGCACAATTTCCGGGACTAGCGGCACCGGGGAGCTGTTTTTT. Translation: CASSTISGTSGTGELFF.

The rearrangement joins TRBV30 to TRBJ2-5; D may be TRBD2 (5 bases). Trimming took 1 base from V and 5 from J, leaving 5 bases between them. This CDR3 comprises 11 residues. Germline V gene sequence: CDR1 GTSNPN, CDR2 SVGIG (reference sequence). CDR3 protein: CAWSAGETQYF. CDR3 sequence (DNA): TGTGCCTGGAGTGCGGGGGAGACCCAGTACTTC.

V gene TRBV2 combines with J gene TRBJ1-2; D not certain. Germline CDR1 and CDR2: SNHLY and FYNNEI. The CDR3 is made up of 13 amino acids. V lost 3 bases and J lost 4, with 9 bases in between. The CDR3 is CASSDDGSYGYTF. CDR3 coding DNA: TGTGCCAGCAGTGATGACGGATCCTATGGCTACACCTTC.

This clone was seen only a few times. This rearrangement joins TRBV6-5 to TRBJ2-7, with 12 positions matching TRBD1. The trim removed 5 bases at V and 6 bases at J, leaving 5 bases unmatched. The germline V gene has CDR1 MNHEY and CDR2 SVGAGI. The CDR3 covers 14 residues. The CDR3 DNA reads TGTGCCAGCAGTACCGGGACAGGGGGCACCGAGCAGTACTTC. Its protein product is CASSTGTGGTEQYF.

The chain combines TRBV4-1 with TRBJ1-5; D gene uncertain. This CDR3 is built from 13 residues. V lost 0 bases and J 6 bases, leaving 6 bases between the germline ends. Germline CDR1 is MGHRA and CDR2 is YSYEKL. The CDR3 reads CASSQEFAQPQHF. CDR3 coding DNA: TGCGCCAGCAGCCAAGAATTTGCTCAGCCCCAGCATTTT.

This clone showed up just a few times. The rearrangement uses TRBV18 and TRBJ2-7; possible D gene TRBD2, 6 bases. Trimming shortened V by 0 bases and J by 4 bases, and 13 bases separated the two germline ends. Looked up from germline, CDR1 is KGHSH and CDR2 is LQKENI. This CDR3 is built from 15 residues. The CDR3 DNA follows: TGTGCCAGCTCACCACCAGGTCGGGAGCGATACGAGCAGTACTTC. Protein: CASSPPGRERYEQYF. Filled out from reference TRBV18 and TRBJ2-7, the complete variable domain reads NAGVMQNPRHLVRRRGQEARLRCSPMKGHSHVYWYRQLPEEGLKFMVYLQKENIIDESGMPKERFSAEFPKEGPSILRIQQVVRGDSAAYFCASSPPGRERYEQYFGPGTRLTVT.

The chain is built from TRBV5-4 and TRBJ2-7; TRBD1 is a possible D gene (5 bases). The CDR3 covers 14 residues. Trimming cost V 1 base and J 2 bases, with 10 bases left between them. The germline CDR1 and CDR2 sequences are SGHNT and YYREEE (reference sequence). The CDR3 is CASSLRGMAYEQYF. CDR3 nucleotide sequence: TGTGCCAGCAGCTTGAGGGGCATGGCCTACGAGCAGTACTTC.

V usage is TRBV7-8 and J usage is TRBJ2-3; 9 positions agree with TRBD2. The CDR3 spans 20 residues. V shed 6 bases and J 6 bases; nucleotides not matched to a gene: 25. Germline CDR1 is SGHVS and CDR2 is FQNEAQ. The CDR3 sequence is CASSPIIGLALSQNRDTQYF. The CDR3 region has the DNA TGTGCCAGCAGTCCTATTATAGGACTAGCGCTTTCCCAGAACAGGGATACGCAGTATTTT.

The DNA of the CDR3 is TGTGCCAGCAGCGCCGGAAGCGGGAGAATGAGCGAGCAGTACTTC. Amino acid sequence: CASSAGSGRMSEQYF. The chain carries TRBV9 and TRBJ2-7; TRBD2 matches 8 bases. The ends lost 3 bases at V and 6 bases at J; junction bases unmatched: 11. The CDR3 has 15 residues. CDR1 is SGDLS and CDR2 is YYNGEE in the germline V gene.

This chain connects TRBV7-9 to TRBJ2-7, with TRBD1 identical over 7 bases. From germline, CDR1 is SEHNR and CDR2 FQNEAQ (reference sequence). The CDR3 is 17 residues long. The V gene end was trimmed by 3 bases and the J gene end by 3 bases; junction bases not matched to a gene: 14. The DNA of the CDR3 is TGTGCCAGCAGCTTTGACCCCCGGGGACAGAGCGTCTACGAGCAGTACTTC. The encoded protein is CASSFDPRGQSVYEQYF.

This clone was counted once. The V gene is TRBV5-6, the J gene TRBJ2-1; TRBD2 is a possible D gene (5 bases). V lost 4 bases and J 4 bases, leaving 9 bases between the germline ends. CDR1 is SGHDT and CDR2 is YYEEEE in the germline V gene. This CDR3 has 13 residues. CDR3 sequence: CASSRGNYNEQFF. CDR3 bases: TGTGCCAGCAGCCGGGGAAATTACAATGAGCAGTTCTTC.

In its sample, this clone was seen once. The chain is built from TRBV6-6 and TRBJ2-2; D may be TRBD1 or TRBD2 (5 bases each). Trimming removed 2 bases at V and 1 base at J, with 8 bases between. Germline values: CDR1 MNHNY, CDR2 SVGAGI (reference sequence). The CDR3 spans 15 residues. The CDR3, as DNA: TGTGCCAGCAGTTACAAGGGGAGGAACACCGGGGAGCTGTTTTTT. Residues: CASSYKGRNTGELFF.

This rearrangement joins TRBV14 to TRBJ1-3; D not resolved. This CDR3 has 13 residues. V was pared by 0 bases and J by 4 bases, with 4 bases between. From germline, CDR1 is SGHDN and CDR2 FVKESK. This CDR3 reads CASSQDLGNTIYF. The CDR3 bases are TGTGCCAGCAGCCAAGATTTGGGAAACACCATATATTTT.

The J gene is TRBJ1-6, the V gene TRBV9; D ambiguous. Germline-derived CDR1 and CDR2 are SGDLS and YYNGEE. The CDR3 is 16 residues long. Trimming removed 7 bases from V and 7 bases from J, with 21 bases in between. The CDR3 protein is CASPRVWTLKNSPLHF. The CDR3 DNA reads TGTGCCAGCCCCCGAGTGTGGACCCTGAAGAATTCACCCCTCCACTTT.

This rearrangement joins TRBV9 to TRBJ2-3; D gene unclear. Between the trimmed V and J ends, which lost 1 base and 0 bases, there was a span of 6 bases. Germline CDR1 and CDR2: SGDLS and YYNGEE. The CDR3 runs to 14 residues. The CDR3 DNA sequence: TGTGCCAGCAGCGTAAGTACTAGCACAGATACGCAGTATTTT. As protein: CASSVSTSTDTQYF. The variable domain in full, completed from reference TRBV9 and TRBJ2-3, reads DSGVTQTPKHLITATGQRVTLRCSPRSGDLSVYWYQQSLDQGLQFLIQYYNGEERAKGNILERFSAQQFPDLHSELNLSSLELGDSALYFCASSVSTSTDTQYFGPGTRLTVL.

This sequence joins TRBV14 and TRBJ2-7, with D unresolved. CDR1 and CDR2 from the germline V gene are SGHDN and FVKESK. The CDR3 has 14 residues. Trimming took off 6 bases at V and 3 bases at J, with 15 bases between the two ends. For the CDR3, the DNA is TGTGCCAGCAGTCGAAATCCTACAGACTACGAGCAGTACTTC. Its protein product is CASSRNPTDYEQYF.

This clone was seen only a few times. The chain uses TRBV30 and TRBJ1-2; no reliable D call. The V end was cut by 0 bases, the J end by 2 bases, with 10 bases between. There are 14 residues in the CDR3. Germline V CDR1 and CDR2: GTSNPN, SVGIG (reference sequence). CDR3 in DNA: TGTGCCTGGAGTGTCCAGGTCCGCAACTATGGCTACACCTTC. This gives the protein CAWSVQVRNYGYTF.

The V gene is TRBV7-9, the J gene TRBJ2-3; unclear D gene. The CDR3 is 13 amino acids. Between the trimmed V and J ends, which lost 5 bases and 9 bases, there was a span of 15 bases. Germline loops: CDR1 SEHNR, CDR2 FQNEAQ (reference sequence). The CDR3 bases are TGTGCCAGCAGCGTGTTAGCTTCAGGCACGCAGTATTTT. The encoded protein is CASSVLASGTQYF.

V gene TRBV10-1 combines with J gene TRBJ2-1; D ambiguous. Germline V lookup: CDR1 WNHNN, CDR2 SYGVQD (reference sequence). The CDR3 sequence is 14 residues long. With 2 bases removed from V and 7 bases from J, the gap between germline ends came to 12 bases. Here the CDR3 reads CASSEPEHGNEQFF. CDR3 in DNA: TGCGCCAGCAGTGAGCCCGAGCATGGGAATGAGCAGTTCTTC.

The chain links TRBV23-1 to TRBJ2-7, with a possible D match to TRBD2 (6 bases). TRBV23-1 is treated as an ORF (open reading frame) with a function not yet certain. Trimming stripped 0 bases from V and 1 base from J, with 10 bases between. This CDR3 has 15 amino acids. For the CDR3, the DNA is TGCGCCAGCAGTCAATCGGTGGGACTGTCCTACGAGCAGTACTTC. The encoded protein is CASSQSVGLSYEQYF.

This clone showed up just a few times. J is TRBJ2-3 and V is TRBV28, with 8 positions matching TRBD2. This CDR3 is built from 14 residues. CDR1 and CDR2 (germline): MDHEN, SYDVKM. V gave up 7 bases and J gave up 1 base; unmatched junction bases: 4. CDR3 loop: CASTLTSGTDTQYF. The CDR3 DNA reads as TGTGCCAGCACCTTGACTAGCGGCACAGATACGCAGTATTTT.